This T cell receptor beta chain was identified during a study of cytomegalovirus exposure and HLA in healthy donors. The primer mix had 60 Vbeta and 13 Jbeta primers. Only in-frame clones appear in the TCRdb table, and some are missing; sequencing was by immunoSEQ multiplex PCR. The sample gives 150,000 to 190,000 clones, approximately 81% of which show up once; over 1.2% is in the top ten. Study-wide results and limits: Roughly uniform sequencing depth across donors was assumed, possibly incorrectly.

To note about this clone: Its antigen is currently unknown. The junction shows a germline mismatch at one end, possibly a read error.

The CDR3 is 11 residues long. Germline values: CDR1 MGHRA, CDR2 YSYEKL. Sample: PBMCs. The chain employs TRBV4-1 and TRBJ1-2, with 7 bases identical to TRBD1. This receptor was obtained from a man aged 18 to 35 in good health and CMV-seronegative. CDR3 in DNA: TGCGCCAGCAGCCAAGATCGGGACAGCCGCTTC. Its protein is CASSQDRDSRF.